Sequencing of this T cell receptor (beta chain) was carried out in a study of blood T cell repertoires in COVID-19. Study context: COVID-19 samples collected from the United States, Italy and Spain covered acute and convalescent phases. Sample material is recorded as cDNA or gDNA derived from T cells, B-cell-depleted T cells, or PBMCs.

TCRdb keeps only in-frame clones here, not all; method: immunoSEQ multiplex PCR. Of more than 80,000 clones in the sample, over 80% were seen once. CDR1 and CDR2 from the germline V gene are LGHNA and YNFKEQ. The CDR3 is made up of 15 amino acids. Between the trimmed V and J ends, which lost 1 base and 4 bases, there was a span of 8 bases. This receptor was taken from a woman aged 70-85 years with acute or convalescent COVID-19. Sample: peripheral blood. The chain has TRBV4-2 and TRBJ1-6, with a weak D call TRBD1 (5 bases). CDR3 sequence reads: CASSQGRGYNSPLHF. The CDR3 DNA follows: TGTGCCAGCAGCCAAGGGAGGGGTTATAATTCACCCCTCCACTTT.